These 2 T cell receptor beta chains originate from one sample sequenced in a study of T cell changes during pregnancy in multiple sclerosis. Only in-frame clones appear in the TCRdb table, and some are missing; sequencing was by immunoSEQ multiplex PCR. The sample carries roughly 60,000 clones, 92% recorded once. Sequencing was performed on peripheral blood, taken in the second trimester of pregnancy. The receptors were gathered from a female donor with multiple sclerosis, enrolled in a pregnancy study.

This chain connects TRBV30 to TRBJ1-1; D is perhaps TRBD1 (5 bases). The germline gives CDR1 GTSNPN, CDR2 SVGIG (reference sequence). CDR3 size: 13 residues. V was pared by 1 base and J by 4 bases, with 10 bases between. This CDR3 is CAWSEGQGTEAFF. The CDR3 DNA follows: TGTGCCTGGAGTGAAGGGCAGGGCACTGAAGCTTTCTTT.

The rearrangement uses TRBV4-1 and TRBJ2-3, with unresolved D. From germline, CDR1 is MGHRA and CDR2 YSYEKL. V was cut by 4 bases and J by 2 bases, with 10 bases left in between. This CDR3 comprises 14 residues. The CDR3 here is CASSRSHVTDTQYF. In DNA form, the CDR3 reads TGCGCCAGCAGCCGGAGTCACGTCACAGATACGCAGTATTTT.